This TCR beta chain was identified in a study of response to subunit inactivated influenza vaccine. This CDR3 comprises 12 residues. V lost 1 base and J 5 bases, leaving 7 bases between the germline ends. Germline values: CDR1 SGHRS, CDR2 YFSETQ. This clonotype was counted a few times. Its target is not known. TCRdb itself ran the RT-PCR reads through MiXCR, one entry per CDR3 protein. The sample yields about 700,000 distinct CDR3 sequences, about 14% seen once. Broader study findings: Seasonal influenza vaccination, on each occasion, was suggested by the authors to recruit few new T cells.

Sample: PBMCs from blood, taken roughly 15 days before vaccination. The clonotype comes from a man aged 45 to 65 who received an inactivated influenza vaccine. V is TRBV5-1 and J is TRBJ2-7, with D uncertain. The CDR3 sequence: CASSLYWDEQYF. The DNA of the CDR3 is TGCGCCAGCAGCTTGTATTGGGACGAGCAGTACTTC.